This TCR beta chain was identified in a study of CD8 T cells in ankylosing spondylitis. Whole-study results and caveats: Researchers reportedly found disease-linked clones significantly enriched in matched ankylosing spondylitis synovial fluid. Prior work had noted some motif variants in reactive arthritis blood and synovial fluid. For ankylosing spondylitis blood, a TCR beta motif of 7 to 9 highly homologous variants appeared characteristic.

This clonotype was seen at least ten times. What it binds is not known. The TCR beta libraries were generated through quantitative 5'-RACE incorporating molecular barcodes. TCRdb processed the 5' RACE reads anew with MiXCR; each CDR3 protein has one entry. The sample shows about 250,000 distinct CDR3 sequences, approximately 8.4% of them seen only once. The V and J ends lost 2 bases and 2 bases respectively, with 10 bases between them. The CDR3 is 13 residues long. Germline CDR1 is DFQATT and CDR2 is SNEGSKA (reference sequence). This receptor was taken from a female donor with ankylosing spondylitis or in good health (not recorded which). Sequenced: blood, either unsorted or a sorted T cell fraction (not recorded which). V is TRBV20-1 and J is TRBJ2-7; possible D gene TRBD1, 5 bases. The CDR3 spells CSARQGTAYEQYF. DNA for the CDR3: TGCAGTGCTAGACAGGGAACCGCCTACGAGCAGTACTTC.